The 23 T cell receptor beta chains below come from one sample, sequenced in a study of blood T cell repertoires in COVID-19. The assay was immunoSEQ multiplex PCR, and TCRdb's table has in-frame clones only and misses some. The sample holds tens of thousands of clones, approximately 80% seen once. The sequenced material came from peripheral blood. All receptors derive from a man at least 80 years old with active or convalescent COVID-19.

This chain joins TRBV28 and TRBJ2-7; 9 bases map to TRBD1. This CDR3 region has 14 residues. The V gene's germline CDR1 is MDHEN and CDR2 SYDVKM. V gave up 5 bases and J gave up 4 bases; unmatched junction bases: 6. The CDR3 sequence is CASSRYGTGYEQYF. DNA for the CDR3: TGTGCCAGCAGTAGATATGGGACAGGGTACGAGCAGTACTTC.

The chain joins TRBV12-5 to TRBJ1-2; TRBD1 matches 9 bases. J gave up 10 bases and V 0 bases, and 15 bases lay outside the gene matches. Germline V gives CDR1 LGHNT, CDR2 FRNRAP. The CDR3 extends over 17 amino acids. DNA of the CDR3: TGTGCTAGTGGTTTGGTACTCGGGTCCGGACAGGGGTTAGTCTACACCTTC. Translated, it gives CASGLVLGSGQGLVYTF.

This clone was picked up a small number of times. CDR3 loop: CSAGGVDEQFF. CDR3 nucleotide sequence: TGCAGTGCCGGAGGAGTCGATGAGCAGTTCTTC. The V and J genes are TRBV20-1 and TRBJ2-1; TRBD2 might be the D (5 bases). The CDR3 contains 11 residues. Germline CDR1 DFQATT, CDR2 SNEGSKA (reference sequence). V gave up 6 bases and J gave up 8 bases, with 11 bases separating them.

The chain carries TRBV11-2 and TRBJ2-1; 12 nucleotides match TRBD2. V shed 1 base, J shed 12 bases, and the junction held 10 bases outside the gene matches. Germline V lookup: CDR1 SGHAT, CDR2 FQNNGV. This CDR3 spans 16 amino acids. The CDR3 bases are TGTGCCAGCAGCTTAGTTTCGACTAGCGGGAGCACGGGGCAGTTCTTC. It codes for CASSLVSTSGSTGQFF. The full variable domain, in which reference TRBV11-2 and TRBJ2-1 provide the parts outside the CDR3, is EAGVAQSPRYKIIEKRQSVAFWCNPISGHATLYWYQQILGQGPKLLIQFQNNGVVDDSQLPKDRFSAERLKGVDSTLKIQPAKLEDSAVYLCASSLVSTSGSTGQFFGPGTRLTVL.

In its sample, this clone was seen once. CDR3 in DNA: TGTGCCAGCAGCTTATCGGGCCGGGCTAGCGGACAAGAGACCCAGTACTTC. It yields the protein CASSLSGRASGQETQYF. The gene calls are TRBV7-9 and TRBJ2-5, with 7 bases fitting TRBD2. CDR1 and CDR2 (germline): SEHNR, FQNEAQ (reference sequence). Losses at the gene ends were 2 bases for V and 2 bases for J; bases not matched to a gene: 11. The CDR3 length is 17 residues. The variable domain in full, with the rest retrieved from reference TRBV7-9 and TRBJ2-5, is DTGVSQNPRHKITKRGQNVTFRCDPISEHNRLYWYRQTLGQGPEFLTYFQNEAQLEKSRLLSDRFSAERPKGSFSTLEIQRTEQGDSAMYLCASSLSGRASGQETQYFGPGTRLLVL.

In regard to this clone: The same CDR3 is also encoded by other DNA sequences in this sample. This rearrangement joins TRBV20-1 to TRBJ2-1; the match to TRBD2 covers 7 bases. Germline V CDR1 and CDR2: DFQATT, SNEGSKA (reference sequence). The V and J ends lost 6 bases and 7 bases, in that order; junction bases with no gene match: 3. The CDR3 spans 11 residues. The CDR3 here is CSAPRGNEQFF. CDR3 in DNA: TGCAGTGCCCCGCGGGGGAATGAGCAGTTCTTC.

This clone was picked up a small number of times. This chain connects TRBV18 to TRBJ2-7; D gene uncertain. Germline V gene data show CDR1 as KGHSH and CDR2 as LQKENI. V shed 1 base and J shed 2 bases, with 18 bases lying between them. CDR3 length equals 17 residues. The CDR3 coding sequence is TGTGCCAGCTCACCACGAAGTCCGGCACAGCCGACCTACGAGCAGTACTTC. Translating gives CASSPRSPAQPTYEQYF.

The chain uses TRBV30 and TRBJ2-7; 8 bases are shared with TRBD2. CDR1 is GTSNPN, CDR2 SVGIG, per germline (reference sequence). After removal of 4 bases from V and 7 bases from J, the junction contained 12 bases not matched to a gene. The length of the CDR3 is 14 residues. The chain's CDR3 is CAWTRGLGGQEQYF. Written as DNA, the CDR3 is TGTGCCTGGACAAGGGGACTAGGAGGTCAGGAGCAGTACTTC.

V usage is TRBV2 and J usage is TRBJ1-2; TRBD1 agrees at 8 bases. Germline assignment: CDR1 SNHLY and CDR2 FYNNEI. This CDR3 comprises 13 residues. V was pared by 7 bases and J by 7 bases, with 8 bases of the junction left unmatched. This chain's CDR3 is CASTLRGRGGYTF. CDR3 nucleotide sequence: TGTGCCAGCACACTCAGGGGGCGCGGTGGCTACACCTTC.

The gene calls are TRBV6-5 and TRBJ2-1; 7 nucleotides align to TRBD1. Germline V lookup: CDR1 MNHEY, CDR2 SVGAGI. V dropped 7 bases and J dropped 9; count of bases not matched to a gene: 9. The CDR3 runs 13 residues. The CDR3 loop is CASMTDRTTEQFF. The CDR3 DNA follows: TGTGCCAGCATGACGGACAGGACCACTGAGCAGTTCTTC.

V is TRBV7-6 and J is TRBJ1-4; D perhaps matches TRBD1 (6 bases). From germline, CDR1 is SGHVS and CDR2 FNYEAQ. Trimming removed 2 bases at V and 0 bases at J, with 16 bases between. CDR3 size: 18 residues. CDR3 residues: CASSLYTSEGATNEKLFF. CDR3 DNA sequence: TGTGCCAGCAGCTTATATACATCCGAGGGGGCAACTAATGAAAAACTGTTTTTT.

In this sample, this clone turned up a few times. The chain links TRBV19 to TRBJ1-1, with D tentatively TRBD1 (5 bases). Per the germline V gene, CDR1 is LNHDA and CDR2 is SQIVND (reference sequence). Between the trimmed V and J ends, which lost 1 base and 1 base, there was a span of 10 bases. The CDR3 is made up of 15 amino acids. CDR3: CASSIVFRGNTEAFF. CDR3 nucleotides: TGTGCCAGTAGTATAGTATTTAGGGGGAACACTGAAGCTTTCTTT.

The V and J genes are TRBV3-1 (or the pseudogene TRBV3-2) and TRBJ2-2, with TRBD2 identical over 7 bases. There are 18 residues in the CDR3. Germline V gives CDR1 LGHDT, CDR2 YNNKEL (reference sequence). Trimming took 3 bases from V and 0 from J; bases not matched to a gene: 10. CDR3 sequence: CASSHPGLNRSNTGELFF. The DNA of the CDR3 is TGTGCCAGCAGCCACCCGGGACTAAACAGATCGAACACCGGGGAGCTGTTTTTT.

The chain's CDR3 is CASSLAASAYNEQFF. CDR3 DNA sequence: TGTGCCAGCAGCTTAGCGGCTAGCGCCTACAATGAGCAGTTCTTC. The J gene is TRBJ2-1, the V gene TRBV7-9; perhaps TRBD2 as D (6 bases). V was trimmed by 0 bases and J by 2 bases, leaving 8 bases between them. Germline values: CDR1 SEHNR, CDR2 FQNEAQ (reference sequence). There are 15 residues in the CDR3.

The chain uses TRBV6-6 and TRBJ1-2; D possibly corresponds to TRBD1 (6 bases). Germline V gives CDR1 MNHNY, CDR2 SVGAGI (reference sequence). V lost 4 bases and J 2 bases, leaving 11 bases between the germline ends. The CDR3 length is 14 residues. Here the CDR3 reads CASSSRDTNYGYTF. The CDR3 DNA is TGTGCCAGCAGTTCCCGGGACACAAACTATGGCTACACCTTC.

The chain carries TRBV4-1 and TRBJ2-7; TRBD2 aligns across 8 bases. CDR1 MGHRA and CDR2 YSYEKL come from the germline V gene. The CDR3 length is 15 residues. The V segment lost 4 bases and the J segment 5 bases; nucleotides outside the gene matches: 10. CDR3 DNA sequence: TGCGCCAGCAGCCTCGTAGCGGGACCAGGAGACGAGCAGTACTTC. Protein product: CASSLVAGPGDEQYF.

The chain employs TRBV6-4 and TRBJ2-3; D call uncertain. This CDR3 is built from 14 residues. CDR1 MRHNA and CDR2 SNTAGT come from the germline V gene. The V gene lost 4 bases and the J gene lost 1 base, with 9 bases spanning the gap. The CDR3 is CASSAGPGTDTQYF. The CDR3 nucleotides are TGTGCCAGCAGTGCTGGGCCAGGCACAGATACGCAGTATTTT.

The chain links TRBV13 to TRBJ2-3; TRBD2 matches 8 bases. Germline V gene sequence: CDR1 PRHDT, CDR2 FYEKMQ (reference sequence). CDR3 length equals 15 residues. Germline trimming cut 0 bases from V and 1 base from J; bases unmatched to any gene: 0. CDR3 DNA sequence: TGTGCCAGCAGCTTAGGCGGGGGGGGCACAGATACGCAGTATTTT. Translation gives CASSLGGGGTDTQYF.

This clone was seen a few times. The genes are TRBV12-3 or TRBV12-4 and TRBJ1-5, with a weak D call TRBD1 (6 bases). V gave up 6 bases and J gave up 5 bases, with 11 bases separating them. This CDR3 spans 13 amino acids. The CDR3 sequence is CASSVQGDQPQHF. CDR3 DNA: TGTGCCAGCAGCGTACAGGGAGATCAGCCCCAGCATTTT.

CDR3 residues: CAWSIARGYTF. The CDR3 DNA reads TGTGCCTGGAGTATCGCGCGTGGCTACACCTTC. This rearrangement joins TRBV30 to TRBJ1-2; D is ambiguous. Germline CDR1 is GTSNPN and CDR2 is SVGIG (reference sequence). This CDR3 spans 11 amino acids. Deletions cut 2 bases from V and 7 bases from J, with 8 bases between.

This chain joins TRBV19 and TRBJ1-4, with D possibly matching TRBD1 (6 bases). V was trimmed by 7 bases and J by 12 bases, leaving 15 bases between them. The CDR3 loop spans 12 amino acids. CDR1 and CDR2 (germline): LNHDA, SQIVND (reference sequence). CDR3 sequence reads: CASTKYEGELFF. The CDR3 DNA follows: TGTGCCAGTACAAAGTATGAGGGGGAACTGTTTTTT.

This clone was observed a single time. The genes are TRBV7-8 and TRBJ1-4, with 9 bases identical to TRBD1. The CDR3 sequence is 15 residues long. Trimming cost V 5 bases and J 7 bases; bases outside gene matches: 8. Germline V lookup: CDR1 SGHVS, CDR2 FQNEAQ. In DNA form, the CDR3 reads TGTGCCAGCAGCCAACGGACAGGGGTTGCTGAAAAACTGTTTTTT. Protein: CASSQRTGVAEKLFF.

The gene calls are TRBV24-1 and TRBJ2-1; 10 positions agree with TRBD2. Trimming took 2 bases from V and 0 from J; bases not matched to a gene: 12. Germline V CDR1 and CDR2: KGHDR, SFDVKD. The CDR3 length is 20 residues. The CDR3, as DNA: TGTGCCACCAGTGATTCTGGGGTAGCGGGGGGACTATCCTCCTACAATGAGCAGTTCTTC. This encodes CATSDSGVAGGLSSYNEQFF.